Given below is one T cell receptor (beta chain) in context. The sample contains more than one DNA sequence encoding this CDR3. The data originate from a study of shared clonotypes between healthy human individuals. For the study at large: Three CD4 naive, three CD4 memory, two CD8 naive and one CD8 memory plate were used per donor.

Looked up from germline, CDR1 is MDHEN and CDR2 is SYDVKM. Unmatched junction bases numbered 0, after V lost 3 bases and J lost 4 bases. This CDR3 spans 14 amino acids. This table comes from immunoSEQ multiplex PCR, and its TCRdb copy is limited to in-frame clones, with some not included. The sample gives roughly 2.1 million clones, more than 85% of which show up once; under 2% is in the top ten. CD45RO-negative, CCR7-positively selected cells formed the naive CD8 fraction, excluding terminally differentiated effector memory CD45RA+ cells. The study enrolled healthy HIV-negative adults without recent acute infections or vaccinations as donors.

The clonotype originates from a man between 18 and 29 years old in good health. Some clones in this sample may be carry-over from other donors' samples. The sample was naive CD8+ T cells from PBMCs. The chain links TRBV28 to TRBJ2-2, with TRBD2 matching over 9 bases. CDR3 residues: CASSFSGSTGELFF. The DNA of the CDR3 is TGTGCCAGCAGTTTTAGCGGGAGCACCGGGGAGCTGTTTTTT. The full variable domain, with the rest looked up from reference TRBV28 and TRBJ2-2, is DVKVTQSSRYLVKRTGEKVFLECVQDMDHENMFWYRQDPGLGLRLIYFSYDVKMKEKGDIPEGYSVSREKKERFSLILESASTNQTSMYLCASSFSGSTGELFFGEGSRLTVL.